This entry is about one T cell receptor (beta chain). Its target is unknown. TCRdb passed the 5' RACE reads through MiXCR, listing each CDR3 protein once. The sample consists of about 300,000 distinct CDR3 sequences, approximately 10% of them appearing once. The CDR3 extends over 15 amino acids. Trimming at V came to 6 bases and at J to 2 bases, leaving 7 bases not matched to a gene. CDR1 is SGDLS, CDR2 YYNGEE, per germline. This sample is drawn from a study of CD8 T cells in ankylosing spondylitis. Whole-study findings and limits: Disease-associated clones were reportedly significantly overrepresented in matched ankylosing spondylitis synovial fluid.

Input material: blood, either unsorted or a sorted T cell fraction (not recorded which). This TCR was recovered from a female donor with ankylosing spondylitis or in good health (not recorded which). The chain uses TRBV9 and TRBJ1-5, with 8 bases matching TRBD1. The CDR3 loop is CASTRGLLGNQPQHF. CDR3 nucleotide sequence: TGTGCCAGCACCAGGGGGCTTCTGGGCAATCAGCCCCAGCATTTT.